This TCR beta chain was obtained from a study of STAT5B mutations in CD4+ large granular lymphocyte leukemia. Study results and caveats: Main leukemic clonotypes were patient-specific, but roughly 25% appeared at low frequency elsewhere. CD4-sorted patient repertoires seemed more clonal than healthy CD4+ repertoires.

After removal of 3 bases from V and 4 bases from J, the junction contained 7 bases not matched to a gene. Germline V lookup: CDR1 SGHDN, CDR2 FVKESK. This CDR3 is 16 amino acids long. The survey-level immunoSEQ assay was used. Using immunoSEQ multiplex PCR, the repertoire was profiled, and TCRdb retains in-frame clones only, with some absent. The sample yields 4,500 to 5,000 clones, just under 80% seen once. This clone appeared a single time. The antigen remains undetermined. This receptor was taken from a man aged 70 or older with CD4+ T-cell large granular lymphocyte leukemia. This chain uses TRBV14 with TRBJ1-3; 9 nucleotides align to TRBD1. Material: PBMCs. The CDR3 DNA reads TGTGCCAGCAGCCACACTTACAGGGGGCGAGGAAACACCATATATTTT. Amino acids: CASSHTYRGRGNTIYF.